The 3 T cell receptor beta chains reported below all come from one sample, sequenced in a study of CD8 T cells in Susac syndrome (dated by TCRdb to about 2019). Library method: the immunoSEQ multiplex PCR assay. RNA was extracted using the RNeasy kit, and roughly 0.5 to 1 microgram was reverse transcribed with random hexamers. Clones were called with MiXCR by TCRdb after fastp trimmed the public reads at Q25, and only in-frame beta chains were retained. When rows share a CDR3 protein, they turn into one entry using the most common DNA and genes. This sample lists about 180,000 distinct CDR3 sequences; roughly 92% were detected once. The ten largest clonotypes hold roughly 0.12% of the sample. Sequencing was done on a sample of CD4+ T cells from PBMCs. The receptors come from a human donor with Susac syndrome.

The chain uses TRBV5-8 and TRBJ2-7; 7 positions match TRBD2. Trimming at V came to 4 bases and at J to 5 bases, leaving 12 bases not matched to a gene. CDR3 size: 15 residues. Per germline, CDR1 SGHTS and CDR2 YDEGEE. CDR3 in DNA: TGTGCCAGCAGCCCAGTCGGGGGGAGGATCCACGAGCAGTACTTC. Protein: CASSPVGGRIHEQYF.

This chain uses TRBV7-9 with TRBJ2-1; 9 nucleotides agree with TRBD1. Germline CDR1 reads SEHNR; CDR2 reads FQNEAQ (reference sequence). The V segment lost 5 bases and the J segment 1 base; nucleotides outside the gene matches: 6. This CDR3 comprises 16 residues. The CDR3 loop reads CASSKDRGMSYNEQFF. The CDR3 nucleotides are TGTGCCAGCAGCAAAGACAGGGGGATGTCCTACAATGAGCAGTTCTTC. The full variable domain, with the rest looked up from reference TRBV7-9 and TRBJ2-1, is DTGVSQNPRHKITKRGQNVTFRCDPISEHNRLYWYRQTLGQGPEFLTYFQNEAQLEKSRLLSDRFSAERPKGSFSTLEIQRTEQGDSAMYLCASSKDRGMSYNEQFFGPGTRLTVL.

This clonotype was detected once. The chain recombines TRBV28 with TRBJ2-6; D is ambiguous. Germline CDR1 is MDHEN and CDR2 is SYDVKM. This CDR3 has 15 amino acids. Deletions cut 1 base from V and 4 bases from J, with 8 bases between. The CDR3 is CASSLLAKGANVLTF. CDR3 DNA sequence: TGTGCCAGCAGTTTATTGGCTAAGGGGGCCAACGTCCTGACTTTC.